The 23 T cell receptor beta chains given below trace back to one sample, sequenced in a study of T cells in Graves' hyperthyroidism and ophthalmopathy. RNA transcripts served as the template for amplifying TCR beta CDR3 regions. The HTBI primer set drove a first-round RT-PCR of the TCR CDR3. MiXCR was run by TCRdb on the multiplex PCR reads, yielding one entry per CDR3 protein. Of hundreds of thousands of distinct CDR3 sequences in the sample, 22% were seen once. The sample consisted of blood. The receptors originated from a man aged 30 to 39 with Graves' ophthalmopathy.

This clonotype has at least ten counts. V and J are TRBV28 and TRBJ2-1, with D perhaps TRBD1 (5 bases). Per germline, CDR1 MDHEN and CDR2 SYDVKM. This CDR3 has 16 amino acids. V lost 5 bases to trimming and J lost 5 bases, with 19 bases between them. The CDR3 DNA reads TGTGCCAGCAGTGGCTCGACAGCCAACACGGACAATGAGCAGTTCTTC. Protein: CASSGSTANTDNEQFF.

The chain couples TRBV5-1 to TRBJ2-7; 8 nucleotides line up with TRBD2. V was clipped by 10 bases and J by 0 bases; unmatched bases: 9. This CDR3 is 14 amino acids long. Germline-derived CDR1 and CDR2 are SGHRS and YFSETQ. This CDR3 reads CASRRRGASYEQYF. For the CDR3, the DNA is TGCGCCTCCAGGCGGCGGGGGGCCTCCTACGAGCAGTACTTC.

Many counts were recorded for this clonotype. The V and J genes are TRBV3-1 and TRBJ2-7; no reliable D call. Germline CDR1 LGHDT, CDR2 YNNKEL (reference sequence). Trimming shortened V by 4 bases and J by 0 bases, and 13 bases separated the two germline ends. This CDR3 contains 15 residues. CDR3 region: CASSLALGYSYEQYF. CDR3 DNA sequence: TGTGCCAGCAGCCTGGCACTCGGCTACTCCTACGAGCAGTACTTC.

This clonotype has at least ten counts. This chain joins TRBV28 and TRBJ2-2; 9 bases agree with TRBD1. Germline V gene sequence: CDR1 MDHEN, CDR2 SYDVKM. CDR3 length: 15 residues. After removal of 6 bases from V and 3 bases from J, the junction contained 5 bases not matched to a gene. The CDR3 sequence: CASSLGQGDTGELFF. The CDR3 bases are TGTGCCAGCAGCCTGGGACAGGGCGACACCGGGGAGCTGTTTTTT.

The rearrangement links TRBV6-1 to TRBJ2-2; D is unclear. The germline V gene has CDR1 MNHNS and CDR2 SASEGT. Trimming stripped 7 bases from V and 4 bases from J, with 7 bases between. This CDR3 comprises 12 residues. The CDR3 sequence: CASTRSTGELFF. The CDR3 nucleotides read TGTGCCAGCACCAGATCCACCGGGGAGCTGTTTTTT.

Points on this clonotype: This may be a read error, as it is one base from a much larger clone. The rearrangement links TRBV27 to TRBJ1-1; weak D call: TRBD1 (6 bases). V lost 6 bases, J lost 4 bases, and 18 bases lay in between. Germline V gene lookup returns CDR1 MNHEY and CDR2 SMNVEV (reference sequence). CDR3 length: 15 residues. The CDR3 coding sequence is TGTGCCAGCAGGGCAGGGGCGCTTCTGAGCACTGAAGCTTTCTTT. Translation: CASRAGALLSTEAFF.

On this clonotype: A much larger clone differs from this one at a single base, so this may be a read error. The rearrangement links TRBV27 to TRBJ2-1; D is unresolved. The V end was cut by 2 bases, the J end by 10 bases, with 18 bases between. The CDR3 has 15 residues. Germline V gene data show CDR1 as MNHEY and CDR2 as SMNVEV (reference sequence). The DNA for the CDR3 is TGTGCCAGCAGTTTAGTTGTCGGGCAGCCATACGAGCAGTTCTTC. This sequence encodes CASSLVVGQPYEQFF.

The chain has TRBV3-1 and TRBJ1-2; D not certain. The V end was cut by 0 bases, the J end by 0 bases, with 5 bases between. CDR3 length: 14 residues. Germline CDR1 and CDR2: LGHDT and YNNKEL (reference sequence). CDR3 nucleotide sequence: TGTGCCAGCAGCCAAGAGGGAGCTAACTATGGCTACACCTTC. Residues: CASSQEGANYGYTF.

This clonotype appeared many times. V is TRBV9 and J is TRBJ2-2, with D perhaps matching TRBD2 (6 bases). Deletions cut 3 bases from V and 4 bases from J, with 13 bases between. The length of the CDR3 is 15 residues. Germline V gene sequence: CDR1 SGDLS, CDR2 YYNGEE. This CDR3 is CASSARGSGTGELFF. CDR3 sequence (DNA): TGTGCCAGCAGCGCGCGGGGTTCGGGCACCGGGGAGCTGTTTTTT.

The CDR3 here is CAISGAPEDEQYF. The CDR3 nucleotides are TGTGCCATCAGTGGGGCGCCTGAGGACGAGCAGTACTTC. The chain recombines TRBV10-3 with TRBJ2-7; D remains ambiguous. V shed 4 bases and J shed 5 bases, with 12 bases lying between them. This CDR3 has 13 residues. Germline values: CDR1 ENHRY, CDR2 SYGVKD.

At least ten counts were recorded for this clonotype. The chain has TRBV11-2 and TRBJ2-3; the D gene is possibly TRBD2 (6 bases). Germline V gene sequence: CDR1 SGHAT, CDR2 FQNNGV. Trimming stripped 5 bases from V and 4 bases from J, with 13 bases between. The CDR3 extends over 14 amino acids. CDR3 loop: CASSPRLDADTQYF. In nucleotides, the CDR3 is TGTGCCAGCAGCCCAAGACTAGACGCAGATACGCAGTATTTT.

This clonotype has ten or more counts. This chain uses TRBV18 with TRBJ2-5; 7 bases align to TRBD1. The CDR3 contains 13 residues. V lost 4 bases and J lost 5; bases outside the gene matches: 4. Germline CDR1 and CDR2: KGHSH and LQKENI. CDR3 residues: CASSQDRDETQYF. The CDR3 coding sequence is TGTGCCAGCTCACAAGACAGGGACGAGACCCAGTACTTC.

The gene calls are TRBV20-1 and TRBJ2-7; the match to TRBD2 covers 11 bases. The V and J ends lost 4 bases and 5 bases, in that order; junction bases with no gene match: 7. Germline V gene data show CDR1 as DFQATT and CDR2 as SNEGSKA (reference sequence). The CDR3 runs to 14 residues. CDR3 nucleotides: TGCAGTGCTATGAAGACTAGCGGGACCGACGAGCAGTACTTC. Translation gives CSAMKTSGTDEQYF.

The V call is TRBV5-1, the J call TRBJ2-4; D unresolved. Germline lookup yields CDR1 SGHRS and CDR2 YFSETQ. This CDR3 contains 15 residues. Trimming removed 1 base at V and 1 base at J, with 9 bases between. CDR3 loop: CASSLNLGAKNIQYF. The DNA for the CDR3 is TGCGCCAGCAGCTTGAACCTCGGGGCCAAAAACATTCAGTACTTC.

The chain couples TRBV5-1 to TRBJ1-1; the match to TRBD1 covers 10 bases. V trimming: 4 bases; J trimming: 10 bases; junction bases outside the gene matches: 4. The CDR3 has 12 amino acids. Looked up from germline, CDR1 is SGHRS and CDR2 is YFSETQ. CDR3 protein: CASSSGQGGAFF. DNA for the CDR3: TGCGCCAGCAGCAGCGGACAGGGGGGAGCTTTCTTT.

The chain combines TRBV15 with TRBJ2-7, with 10 bases matching TRBD1. The germline gives CDR1 LNHNV, CDR2 YYDKDF (reference sequence). J lost 6 bases, V lost 1 base, and 9 bases had no gene match. CDR3 length: 16 residues. CDR3 protein: CATSRGPGTGEGEQYF. Here the CDR3 DNA reads TGTGCCACCAGCAGAGGACCGGGGACAGGGGAAGGCGAGCAGTACTTC.

Points on this clonotype: Sequence at one end of the junction differs from germline and may be a read error. This rearrangement joins TRBV10-1 to TRBJ2-5, with 8 bases that match TRBD1. CDR1 is WNHNN, CDR2 SYGVQD, per germline (reference sequence). The CDR3 loop spans 15 amino acids. The CDR3 DNA sequence: TGTGCCAGCCGTCGGGCGACAGGGGAAGGCAGGGTCGGGAACTTC. Translating gives CASRRATGEGRVGNF.

In this sample, this clonotype turned up many times. A clone one base away is much larger, so this may be a read error. The chain combines TRBV5-1 with TRBJ1-1; D unresolved. The CDR3 totals 14 residues. The germline V gene has CDR1 SGHRS and CDR2 YFSETQ. V was shortened by 0 bases and J by 1 base, with 7 bases between the two germline ends. The CDR3 is CASSLAWGNTEAFF. The CDR3, as DNA: TGCGCCAGCAGCTTGGCCTGGGGGAACACTGAAGCTTTCTTT.

About this clonotype itself: A much larger clone sits a single nucleotide away, making a read error possible. This sequence joins TRBV3-1 and TRBJ1-1; TRBD1 agrees at 7 bases. CDR1 and CDR2 (germline): LGHDT, YNNKEL (reference sequence). This CDR3 has 15 residues. The CDR3 coding sequence is TGTGCCAGCAGCCCCACCCGGACAGGATACACTGAAGCTTCCTTT. Its translation is CASSPTRTGYTEASF.

At least ten counts were recorded for this clonotype. The chain couples TRBV10-1 to TRBJ2-3; D gene uncertain. Looked up from germline, CDR1 is WNHNN and CDR2 is SYGVQD (reference sequence). This CDR3 contains 19 residues. V was trimmed by 0 bases and J by 4 bases, leaving 23 bases between them. This CDR3 reads CASSESRTQYSRSPDTQYF. The CDR3 DNA is TGCGCCAGCAGTGAGTCCAGGACCCAATACTCTCGGTCTCCAGATACGCAGTATTTT.

This clonotype was counted a few times. This sequence joins TRBV30 and TRBJ1-2; D is ambiguous. Trimming stripped 2 bases from V and 5 bases from J, with 9 bases between. The length of the CDR3 is 12 residues. Germline assignment: CDR1 GTSNPN and CDR2 SVGIG (reference sequence). The chain's CDR3 is CAWSPQAYGYTF. CDR3 coding DNA: TGTGCCTGGAGTCCCCAGGCTTATGGCTACACCTTC.

The chain joins TRBV28 to TRBJ2-3; tentatively, D is TRBD2 (5 bases). With 11 bases removed from V and 3 bases from J, the gap between germline ends came to 21 bases. This CDR3 region has 15 residues. Germline V CDR1 and CDR2: MDHEN, SYDVKM. The CDR3 spells CAGGLTAPRTDTQYF. The DNA for the CDR3 is TGTGCCGGCGGGCTTACAGCCCCAAGAACAGATACGCAGTATTTT.

At least ten counts were recorded for this clonotype. J is TRBJ2-7 and V is TRBV28, with TRBD1 matching 10 bases. Germline lookup yields CDR1 MDHEN and CDR2 SYDVKM. J was trimmed by 3 bases and V by 5 bases; bases with no gene match: 4. The CDR3 totals 14 residues. The chain's CDR3 is CASSLDRGLYEQYF. CDR3 sequence (DNA): TGTGCCAGCAGTCTCGACAGGGGGCTCTACGAGCAGTACTTC.